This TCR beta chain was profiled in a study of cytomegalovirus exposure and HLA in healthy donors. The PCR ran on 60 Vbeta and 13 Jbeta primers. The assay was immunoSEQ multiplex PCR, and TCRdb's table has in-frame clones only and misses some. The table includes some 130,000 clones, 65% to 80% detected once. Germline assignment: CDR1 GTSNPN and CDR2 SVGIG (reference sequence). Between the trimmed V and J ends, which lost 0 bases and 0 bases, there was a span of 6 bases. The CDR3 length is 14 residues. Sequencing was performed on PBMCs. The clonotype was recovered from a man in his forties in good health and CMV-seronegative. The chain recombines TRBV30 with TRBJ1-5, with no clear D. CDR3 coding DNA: TGTGCCTGGAGTGTACCAGGTAGCAATCAGCCCCAGCATTTT. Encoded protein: CAWSVPGSNQPQHF. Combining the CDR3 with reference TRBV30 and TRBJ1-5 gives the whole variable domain SQTIHQWPATLVQPVGSPLSLECTVEGTSNPNLYWYRQAAGRGLQLLFYSVGIGQISSEVPQNLSASRPQDRQFILSSKKLLLSDSGFYLCAWSVPGSNQPQHFGDGTRLSIL.